These T cell receptor beta chains were read from a single sample in a study of T cells in Graves' hyperthyroidism and ophthalmopathy. Each CDR3 protein gets one entry after TCRdb re-called the multiplex PCR reads with MiXCR. There are about 640,000 distinct CDR3 sequences in the sample; around 21% occur only once, and 34% lies in the top ten. The sequenced sample consisted of blood. The receptors stem from a man aged 25 to 45 with Graves' ophthalmopathy. The CDR3 runs from the conserved cysteine through the conserved F or W. Fields, in order: CDR3 length, D gene, clone size, V gene, J gene, CDR3 protein, CDR3 DNA. A D gene is named only where the DNA matches it firmly. Only part of the rows carry a size: once, few, many, or a class if the clone is expanded.

15	NA	NA	TRBV10-3	TRBJ1-4	CAISESRATNEKLFF	TGTGCCATCAGTGAGTCCAGGGCTACTAATGAAAAACTGTTTTTT
14	NA	NA	TRBV4-3	TRBJ2-7	CASSLVGVAYEQYF	TGCGCCAGCAGCCTGGTAGGGGTCGCTTACGAGCAGTACTTC
17	TRBD2	NA	TRBV6-2/TRBV6-3	TRBJ2-1	CASSSGTSGGAYNEQFF	TGTGCCAGCAGTTCGGGGACTAGCGGGGGGGCCTACAATGAGCAGTTCTTC
15	TRBD2	few	TRBV5-1	TRBJ2-3	CASSFGTSTTDTQYF	TGCGCCAGCAGCTTCGGGACTAGCACCACAGATACGCAGTATTTT
15	TRBD2	many	TRBV20-1	TRBJ2-3	CSAAPTSGSADTQYF	TGCAGTGCTGCCCCAACTAGCGGGAGTGCAGATACGCAGTATTTT
13	NA	NA	TRBV28	TRBJ1-3	CASSYESPNTIYF	TGTGCCAGCAGTTATGAATCCCCGAACACCATATATTTT
15	NA	few	TRBV20-1	TRBJ2-1	CSAPTGEGLYNEQFF	TGCAGTGCTCCGACAGGGGAGGGGCTATACAATGAGCAGTTCTTC
17	TRBD1	few	TRBV6-2/TRBV6-3	TRBJ1-1	CASSLWGTGALNTEAFF	TGTGCCAGCAGCCTCTGGGGGACAGGGGCTCTGAACACTGAAGCTTTCTTT
14	NA	few	TRBV29-1	TRBJ2-7	CSVVAPDTGYEQYF	TGCAGCGTTGTAGCCCCTGACACTGGCTACGAGCAGTACTTC
16	TRBD2	many	TRBV2	TRBJ2-3	CASSDHGAGGTDTQYF	TGTGCCAGCAGTGACCACGGTGCGGGAGGTACAGATACGCAGTATTTT
15	NA	many	TRBV30	TRBJ2-1	CAWRAQSKSYNEQFF	TGTGCCTGGAGGGCCCAGAGTAAGTCCTACAATGAGCAGTTCTTC
11	NA	few	TRBV5-1	TRBJ2-3	CASRQIDTQYF	TGCGCCAGCAGACAGATAGATACGCAGTATTTT
13	NA	NA	TRBV12-3/TRBV12-4	TRBJ2-1	CASSPSTYNEQFF	TGTGCCAGCAGTCCCAGTACCTACAATGAGCAGTTCTTC
15	TRBD2	few	TRBV7-9	TRBJ2-3	CASSQTSDVVDTQYF	TGTGCCAGCAGCCAGACTAGCGACGTCGTAGATACGCAGTATTTT
17	NA	many	TRBV2	TRBJ2-3	CASSERVIVSSTDTQYF	TGTGCCAGCAGTGAAAGAGTTATAGTCTCAAGCACAGATACGCAGTATTTT
17	NA	NA	TRBV2	TRBJ2-1	CASSYPPTQRNYNEQFF	TGTGCCAGCAGTTACCCACCCACCCAGCGAAACTACAATGAGCAGTTCTTC
15	TRBD2	NA	TRBV6-1	TRBJ2-1	CASTHGTSGNNEQFF	TGTGCCAGCACCCACGGGACTAGCGGGAACAATGAGCAGTTCTTC
15	TRBD2	many	TRBV27	TRBJ2-3	CASSPQREDTDTQYF	TGTGCCAGCAGTCCCCAGCGGGAGGACACAGATACGCAGTATTTT
11	NA	few	TRBV20-1	TRBJ2-7	CSARGSYEQYF	TGCAGTGCTAGGGGCAGCTACGAGCAGTACTTC
15	TRBD2	NA	TRBV7-2	TRBJ2-7	CASSLDKRDSYEQYF	TGTGCCAGCAGCTTAGATAAGCGGGACTCCTACGAGCAGTACTTC
13	NA	NA	TRBV6-1	TRBJ2-5	CASSDSIFETQYF	TGTGCCAGCAGTGATAGCATCTTTGAGACCCAGTACTTC
14	NA	many	TRBV11-3	TRBJ2-5	CASSSGPLGATQYF	TGTGCCAGCAGCTCCGGACCTTTGGGCGCGACCCAGTACTTC
13	TRBD1	NA	TRBV29-1	TRBJ2-7	CSVFRDRSYEQYF	TGCAGCGTCTTTCGGGACAGGTCCTACGAGCAGTACTTC
11	NA	many	TRBV30	TRBJ1-2	CAWSVLYGYTF	TGTGCCTGGAGTGTCCTATATGGCTACACCTTC
15	TRBD1	NA	TRBV25-1	TRBJ1-1	CASSDYRGVTPEAFF	TGTGCCAGCAGTGACTACAGGGGCGTGACCCCTGAAGCTTTCTTT
14	TRBD2	NA	TRBV10-3	TRBJ2-7	CAITKREESYEQYF	TGTGCCATCACAAAGCGGGAAGAGTCCTACGAGCAGTACTTC
15	TRBD1	many	TRBV30	TRBJ1-2	CAWSVGDRANHGYTF	TGTGCCTGGAGTGTAGGGGACAGGGCGAATCATGGCTACACCTTC
14	TRBD2	NA	TRBV30	TRBJ2-7	CAWSKLAGGYEQYF	TGTGCCTGGAGTAAGTTAGCGGGAGGCTACGAGCAGTACTTC
15	TRBD1	few	TRBV29-1	TRBJ2-7	CSVGSGTGSSYEQYF	TGCAGCGTGGGGTCCGGGACAGGGTCCTCCTACGAGCAGTACTTC
14	NA	few	TRBV20-1	TRBJ1-1	CSARDSGPGGRAFF	TGCAGTGCTAGAGACTCGGGACCCGGAGGGCGGGCTTTCTTT
13	TRBD1	few	TRBV30	TRBJ1-1	CASWTGGYTEAFF	TGTGCCTCCTGGACAGGGGGGTACACTGAAGCTTTCTTT
14	NA	few	TRBV12-3/TRBV12-4	TRBJ1-4	CASSFGQGIEKLFF	TGTGCCAGCAGTTTCGGGCAGGGAATAGAAAAACTGTTTTTT
14	TRBD2	NA	TRBV19	TRBJ2-3	CASSPAGGSDTQYF	TGTGCCAGTAGCCCCGCGGGAGGATCAGATACGCAGTATTTT
16	TRBD2	few	TRBV7-9	TRBJ2-3	CASSLAASGSGHTQYF	TGTGCCAGCAGCTTAGCGGCTAGCGGGAGTGGACATACGCAGTATTTT
15	NA	few	TRBV3-1	TRBJ2-7	CASSQDRAWYYEQYF	TGTGCCAGCAGCCAAGATCGGGCATGGTACTACGAGCAGTACTTC
16	NA	few	TRBV7-9	TRBJ1-1	CASSLMRRGEYTEAFF	TGTGCCAGCAGCTTAATGAGACGAGGCGAATACACTGAAGCTTTCTTT
18	TRBD1	few	TRBV28	TRBJ2-7	CASSSPRGTGVSSYEQYF	TGTGCCAGCAGTTCGCCCCGCGGGACAGGGGTTTCCTCCTACGAGCAGTACTTC
18	TRBD2	NA	TRBV12-3/TRBV12-4	TRBJ2-1	CASSLGALAGGLDNEQFF	TGTGCCAGCAGTTTAGGTGCACTAGCGGGAGGGCTCGACAATGAGCAGTTCTTC
16	TRBD1	few	TRBV7-2	TRBJ2-7	CASSSRARDRSNEQYF	TGTGCCAGCAGCTCCCGGGCGAGGGACAGGTCCAACGAGCAGTACTTC
13	NA	few	TRBV6-4	TRBJ2-4	CASSYGAKNIQYF	TGTGCCAGCAGTTACGGGGCCAAAAACATTCAGTACTTC
10	NA	NA	TRBV27	TRBJ2-1	CASSYPEQFF	TGTGCCAGCAGTTACCCGGAGCAGTTCTTC
16	TRBD1	NA	TRBV15	TRBJ2-6	CATTPGQGAGANVLTF	TGTGCCACCACCCCGGGACAGGGAGCTGGGGCCAACGTCCTGACTTTC
15	TRBD1	NA	TRBV11-2	TRBJ1-1	CAGSPRTGMNTEAFF	TGTGCCGGCAGCCCCAGGACAGGGATGAACACTGAAGCTTTCTTT
17	NA	few	TRBV20-1	TRBJ1-6	CSARDDYVGNYNSPLHF	TGCAGTGCTAGAGACGATTACGTCGGGAACTATAATTCACCCCTCCACTTT
13	NA	many	TRBV5-1	TRBJ2-1	CASSLDQPHEQFF	TGCGCCAGCAGCTTGGACCAACCACATGAGCAGTTCTTC
18	TRBD1	many	TRBV28	TRBJ1-2	CASSSRFTGDPRNYGYTF	TGTGCCAGCAGCTCCAGATTCACAGGGGACCCGCGGAACTATGGCTACACCTTC
15	TRBD1	NA	TRBV4-1	TRBJ1-1	CASSQETGYGTEAFF	TGCGCCAGCAGCCAAGAGACAGGGTATGGCACTGAAGCTTTCTTT
15	NA	few	TRBV28	TRBJ2-6	CASSLLNSGANVLTF	TGTGCCAGCAGTTTACTTAACTCTGGGGCCAACGTCCTGACTTTC
15	NA	many	TRBV6-2/TRBV6-3	TRBJ2-5	CASTERAVYQETQYF	TGTGCCAGCACCGAGAGAGCGGTGTACCAAGAGACCCAGTACTTC
13	TRBD1	many	TRBV20-1	TRBJ2-7	CSLRGTGPYEQYF	TGCAGCCTAAGAGGGACAGGCCCCTACGAGCAGTACTTC
16	TRBD1	NA	TRBV5-5	TRBJ2-5	CASSLAGTGGRETQYF	TGTGCCAGCAGCTTGGCCGGGACAGGGGGCAGAGAGACCCAGTACTTC
16	TRBD2	NA	TRBV3-1	TRBJ2-1	CASSRVGLAGGNEQFF	TGTGCCAGCAGCCGAGTGGGACTAGCGGGAGGCAATGAGCAGTTCTTC
13	NA	NA	TRBV27	TRBJ1-2	CASSYELSGGYTF	TGTGCCAGCAGTTACGAGCTAAGCGGTGGCTACACCTTC
15	TRBD1	few	TRBV4-2	TRBJ1-6	CASSQDQGGQSPLHF	TGTGCCAGCAGCCAAGATCAAGGGGGACAGTCACCCCTCCACTTT
16	NA	NA	TRBV6-2/TRBV6-3	TRBJ2-5	CASSYLRGRGKETQYF	TGTGCCAGCAGTTACTTACGAGGACGAGGAAAAGAGACCCAGTACTTC
17	TRBD2	NA	TRBV7-9	TRBJ2-3	CASSLGLAGVREDTQYF	TGTGCTAGCAGCTTAGGGCTAGCGGGAGTGCGGGAAGATACGCAGTATTTT
15	TRBD1	few	TRBV30	TRBJ1-1	CAWSVPGRGRTEAFF	TGTGCCTGGAGTGTACCGGGCAGGGGGCGAACTGAAGCTTTCTTT
12	NA	few	TRBV6-5	TRBJ1-6	CASSYISVALHF	TGTGCCAGCAGTTACATTTCGGTCGCCCTCCACTTT
15	TRBD2	NA	TRBV12-3/TRBV12-4	TRBJ2-7	CASSSGGGVTYEQYF	TGTGCCAGCAGTTCGGGAGGGGGGGTTACCTACGAGCAGTACTTC